This T cell receptor (beta chain) was recovered during a study of blood T cell repertoires in COVID-19. On the study more broadly: PBMCs, B-cell-depleted T cells, or T cells were the source of the cDNA or gDNA that made up the material.

Generated by immunoSEQ multiplex PCR, the TCRdb table keeps only in-frame clones and is missing some. The data contain 11,000 to 15,000 clones, roughly 91% of them singletons. The CDR3 has 17 residues. The germline gives CDR1 SGDLS, CDR2 YYNGEE. V lost 0 bases, J lost 5 bases, and 11 bases stayed unmatched. Material: peripheral blood. The chain employs TRBV9 and TRBJ2-7; 10 bases map to TRBD2. This clonotype originated in a human donor in a cohort sampled during active COVID-19. In DNA, the CDR3 is TGTGCCAGCAGCGTAGGAGCGGGGGGGCCGGCTCAAAACGAGCAGTACTTC. Residues: CASSVGAGGPAQNEQYF.